These T cell receptor beta chains were read from a single sample in a study of cytomegalovirus exposure and HLA in healthy donors. Some clones are missing from TCRdb's copy, which holds only in-frame ones; the method was immunoSEQ multiplex PCR. The table records hundreds of thousands of clones, about 90% of them present only once. The source material was PBMCs. These receptors were taken from a woman aged 25 to 39 in good health and CMV-seronegative. Each CDR3 is given with its conserved first and last residue. A D gene is named only where the DNA matches it firmly. Not all rows give a size; the values are once, few, many and, for expanded clones, a class.

d_gene,abundance,j_gene,len,v_gene,CDR3nt,CDR3aa
-,few,TRBJ2-1,14,TRBV7-2,TGTGCCAGCAGCTTTAGGTGGGAGGACAATGAGCAGTTCTTC,CASSFRWEDNEQFF
TRBD1,-,TRBJ2-7,14,TRBV9,TGTGCCAGCAGTGGACAGGGGGCTAACTACGAGCAGTACTTC,CASSGQGANYEQYF
TRBD2,-,TRBJ2-5,16,TRBV5-4,TGTGCCAGCAGCTTGCGGCTAGCGGGTCCCCAAGAGACCCAGTACTTC,CASSLRLAGPQETQYF
-,once,TRBJ1-1,14,TRBV19,TGTGCCAGTAGTACCCAGGGTCTTCCCACTGAAGCTTTCTTT,CASSTQGLPTEAFF
-,-,TRBJ2-5,15,TRBV19,TGTGCCAGTCAAAACATCCCGGGATCCCGAGAGACCCAGTACTTC,CASQNIPGSRETQYF
-,-,TRBJ2-3,15,TRBV27,TGTGCCAGCAGTTCCCTGGCTTTTAGCACAGATACGCAGTATTTT,CASSSLAFSTDTQYF
-,-,TRBJ2-1,13,TRBV28,TGTGCCAGCGCAGGTGGGGCCCAGAATGAGCAGTTCTTC,CASAGGAQNEQFF
-,-,TRBJ1-1,12,TRBV6-6,TGTGCCAGCGGCCGGTACGGCACTGAAGCTTTCTTT,CASGRYGTEAFF
-,once,TRBJ2-1,13,TRBV2,TGTGCCAGCAGTGAAACATCCGGGGGTGAGCAGTTCTTC,CASSETSGGEQFF
-,once,TRBJ1-2,12,TRBV18,TGTGCCAGCTCACCATTAATCTATGGCTACACCTTC,CASSPLIYGYTF
-,-,TRBJ1-2,14,TRBV27,TGTGCCAGCAGCCTTATTGGGGGAGGCTATGGCTACACCTTC,CASSLIGGGYGYTF
-,-,TRBJ2-7,15,TRBV11-2,TGTGCCAGCAGCCAAGGTGGTAGCGGTACCTACGAGCAGTACTTC,CASSQGGSGTYEQYF
-,-,TRBJ1-5,12,TRBV6-5,TGTGCCAGCAGTTACCACGATCAGCCCCAGCATTTT,CASSYHDQPQHF
-,-,TRBJ1-2,14,TRBV15,TGTGCCACCAGCAGAGGGGGGACCCACTATGGCTACACCTTC,CATSRGGTHYGYTF
TRBD1,once,TRBJ1-4,15,TRBV18,TGTGCCAGCTCACCGGGACAGGGGAATCGTGAAAAACTGTTTTTT,CASSPGQGNREKLFF
-,-,TRBJ2-7,16,TRBV29-1,TGCAGCGTCGAAAAATTCGGGACGGCCGACCCAATGGGGCAGTACTTC,CSVEKFGTADPMGQYF
TRBD1,-,TRBJ2-7,16,TRBV28,TGTGCCAGCAGTCCCTACAGGGGGGAGCTCTCCTACGAGCAGTACTTC,CASSPYRGELSYEQYF